Presented here are 13 T cell receptor beta chains from one specimen sequenced in a study of PD-1 blockade in mismatch repair-deficient tumors. Sequenced by immunoSEQ multiplex PCR; TCRdb stores in-frame clones only, minus some. The sample shows about 25,000 clones, approximately 84% of them seen only once. Sequences were derived from PBMCs, sampled before pembrolizumab treatment. These receptors all stem from an adult with mismatch repair-deficient cancer.

V gene TRBV4-2 combines with J gene TRBJ1-2; no reliable D call. The CDR3 spans 14 residues. The V gene lost 0 bases and the J gene lost 2 bases, with 7 bases spanning the gap. CDR1 and CDR2 (germline): LGHNA, YNFKEQ. Here the CDR3 reads CASSQESRNYGYTF. The CDR3 region has the DNA TGTGCCAGCAGCCAAGAAAGCAGGAACTATGGCTACACCTTC.

This clone was observed a handful of times. V and J are TRBV6-1 and TRBJ2-7, with D maybe TRBD1 (6 bases). The CDR3 consists of 12 residues. Per germline, CDR1 MNHNS and CDR2 SASEGT. Between the trimmed V and J ends, which lost 6 bases and 2 bases, there was a span of 8 bases. This CDR3 reads CASSAGAYEQYF. In nucleotides, the CDR3 is TGTGCCAGCAGCGCAGGGGCCTACGAGCAGTACTTC.

The chain combines TRBV19 with TRBJ2-1, with 13 bases identical to TRBD2. Germline CDR1 and CDR2: LNHDA and SQIVND (reference sequence). This CDR3 has 17 amino acids. The junction had 13 bases not matched to a gene; V was cut back by 5 bases and J by 9 bases. DNA of the CDR3: TGTGCCAGTAGTGCGCGAGAAACTAGCGGGAGGGCTGCTGAGCAGTTCTTC. Encoded protein: CASSARETSGRAAEQFF.

The chain uses TRBV28 and TRBJ1-2, with D uncertain. This CDR3 comprises 14 residues. Trimming pared 2 bases from V and 6 bases from J, leaving 13 bases between. CDR1 and CDR2 (germline): MDHEN, SYDVKM. The CDR3 DNA reads as TGTGCCAGCAGTTTAATAGGCCGTCAGGATGGCTACACCTTC. Its translation: CASSLIGRQDGYTF.

The gene calls are TRBV6-1 and TRBJ2-1, with 7 positions matching TRBD1. Germline trimming cut 4 bases from V and 4 bases from J; bases unmatched to any gene: 4. The CDR3 contains 14 residues. Germline-derived CDR1 and CDR2 are MNHNS and SASEGT. CDR3: CASSVGDSYNEQFF. The CDR3 DNA reads as TGTGCCAGCAGTGTAGGGGACAGTTACAATGAGCAGTTCTTC.

The J gene is TRBJ2-3, the V gene TRBV10-2; D not resolved. The CDR3 length is 15 residues. CDR1 and CDR2 from the germline V gene are WSHSY and SAAADI. Trimming removed 0 bases at V and 2 bases at J, with 9 bases between. CDR3 protein: CASSESSSFTDTQYF. CDR3 DNA: TGCGCCAGCAGTGAGTCTAGCAGTTTCACAGATACGCAGTATTTT.

The chain recombines TRBV28 with TRBJ2-7, with D uncertain. The V end was cut by 4 bases, the J end by 4 bases, with 14 bases between. The CDR3 loop spans 14 amino acids. The V gene's germline CDR1 is MDHEN and CDR2 SYDVKM. Here the CDR3 DNA reads TGTGCCAGCAGTTCGACCCCGAAGACATACGAGCAGTACTTC. Protein: CASSSTPKTYEQYF.

This clone was seen only a few times. The rearrangement links TRBV30 to TRBJ2-7; TRBD2 agrees at 7 bases. The CDR3 is made up of 17 amino acids. Germline V lookup: CDR1 GTSNPN, CDR2 SVGIG (reference sequence). Trimming cost V 1 base and J 2 bases; bases outside gene matches: 14. CDR3 nucleotides: TGTGCCTGGAGTGCAGGGCTAGCGGACCCGAACGCCTACGAGCAGTACTTC. The encoded protein is CAWSAGLADPNAYEQYF.

The rearrangement links TRBV11-2 to TRBJ2-1; 7 bases align to TRBD2. J gave up 9 bases and V 0 bases, and 11 bases lay outside the gene matches. The CDR3 covers 16 residues. Per the germline V gene, CDR1 is SGHAT and CDR2 is FQNNGV. CDR3 residues: CASSLDGGEGRPEQFF. The CDR3 DNA is TGTGCCAGCAGCTTAGATGGGGGGGAGGGCCGGCCTGAGCAGTTCTTC.

This clone was counted a few times. The V and J genes are TRBV6-1 and TRBJ2-7; maybe TRBD2 (5 bases). This CDR3 is 17 amino acids long. Trimming shortened V by 4 bases and J by 9 bases, and 28 bases separated the two germline ends. Germline V CDR1 and CDR2: MNHNS, SASEGT. The CDR3 reads CASSGHPRETQRDPQYF. CDR3 DNA: TGTGCCAGCAGTGGACACCCTAGGGAGACGCAGAGGGATCCGCAGTACTTC.

This rearrangement joins TRBV5-1 to TRBJ2-6, with D tentatively TRBD1 (6 bases). Germline assignment: CDR1 SGHRS and CDR2 YFSETQ. V lost 4 bases to trimming and J lost 0 bases, with 11 bases between them. The CDR3 sequence is 16 residues long. CDR3 sequence (DNA): TGCGCCAGCAGCCCTGGACAGTTCTCTGGGGCCAACGTCCTGACTTTC. It yields the protein CASSPGQFSGANVLTF.

This clone was seen a single time. V usage is TRBV7-3 and J usage is TRBJ2-2; 9 bases fit TRBD2. Germline V CDR1 and CDR2: SGHTA, FQGTGA. V shed 5 bases and J 4 bases; nucleotides not matched to a gene: 5. The CDR3 contains 15 residues. The CDR3 spells CASSVSGSITGELFF. Here the CDR3 DNA reads TGTGCCAGCAGCGTTAGCGGGAGTATCACCGGGGAGCTGTTTTTT.

This clone turned up a few times. The rearrangement joins TRBV7-2 to TRBJ1-2, with D possibly TRBD1 on 5 matching bases. The CDR3 is 16 residues long. Per the germline V gene, CDR1 is SGHTA and CDR2 is FQGNSA. V gave up 1 base and J gave up 0 bases, with 12 bases separating them. CDR3 bases: TGTGCCAGCAGCTTAGAGCTGGGGCCGACTAACTATGGCTACACCTTC. It yields the protein CASSLELGPTNYGYTF.